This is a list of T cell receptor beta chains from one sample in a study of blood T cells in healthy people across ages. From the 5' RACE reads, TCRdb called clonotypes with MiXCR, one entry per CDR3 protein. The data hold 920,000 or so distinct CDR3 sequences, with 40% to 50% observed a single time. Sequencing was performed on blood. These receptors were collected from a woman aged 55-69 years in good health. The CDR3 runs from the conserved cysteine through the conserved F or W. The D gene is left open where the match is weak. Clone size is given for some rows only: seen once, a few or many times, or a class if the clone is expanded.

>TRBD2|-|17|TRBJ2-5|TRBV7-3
CASSLTGLAGGRETQYF
TGTGCCAGCAGCTTAACGGGACTAGCGGGAGGGAGAGAGACCCAGTACTTC
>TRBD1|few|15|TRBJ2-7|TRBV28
CASSLNRGRVHEQYF
TGTGCCAGCAGTTTAAACAGGGGGAGAGTCCACGAGCAGTACTTC
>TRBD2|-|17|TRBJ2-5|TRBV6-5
CASSSTGTSGRGETQYF
TGTGCCAGCAGTTCCACCGGGACTAGCGGGAGGGGAGAGACCCAGTACTTC
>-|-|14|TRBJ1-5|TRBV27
CASSHHGQNQPQHF
TGTGCCAGCAGCCATCATGGACAGAATCAGCCCCAGCATTTT
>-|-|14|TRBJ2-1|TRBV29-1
CSVEDQDYYNEQFF
TGCAGCGTTGAAGATCAGGACTACTACAATGAGCAGTTCTTC
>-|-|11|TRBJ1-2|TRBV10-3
CATLGQLVYTF
TGTGCCACGCTCGGACAGCTCGTCTACACCTTC
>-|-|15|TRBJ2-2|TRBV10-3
CAISDRRGVTGELFF
TGTGCCATCAGTGACCGCCGAGGCGTCACCGGGGAGCTGTTTTTT
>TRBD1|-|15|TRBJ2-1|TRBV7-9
CASSTSGQLNNEQFF
TGTGCCAGCAGTACCTCGGGACAGTTGAACAATGAGCAGTTCTTC
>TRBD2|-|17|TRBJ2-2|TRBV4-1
CASSSRLAGEVGGELFF
TGCGCCAGCAGCTCCCGACTAGCGGGAGAAGTTGGCGGGGAGCTGTTTTTT
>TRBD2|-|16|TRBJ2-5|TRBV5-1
CASSPSPSGRVETQYF
TGCGCCAGCAGCCCATCCCCTAGCGGGAGGGTAGAGACCCAGTACTTC
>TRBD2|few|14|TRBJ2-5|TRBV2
CASSKTSGIETQYF
TGTGCCAGCAGCAAGACTAGCGGGATTGAGACCCAGTACTTC
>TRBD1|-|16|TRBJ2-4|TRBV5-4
CASSSGQELAKNIQYF
TGTGCCAGCAGCTCGGGACAGGAGCTAGCCAAAAACATTCAGTACTTC
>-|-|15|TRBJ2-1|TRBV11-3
CASSLDSRERGEQFF
TGTGCCAGCAGCTTAGATTCGAGGGAGAGGGGTGAGCAGTTCTTC
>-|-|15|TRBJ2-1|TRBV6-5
CASSSTGSVYNEQFF
TGTGCCAGCAGCTCTACAGGTAGCGTTTACAATGAGCAGTTCTTC
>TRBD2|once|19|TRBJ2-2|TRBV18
CASSPAQTRGRQNTGELFF
TGTGCCAGCTCACCAGCTCAGACGCGCGGGAGGCAGAACACCGGGGAGCTGTTTTTT
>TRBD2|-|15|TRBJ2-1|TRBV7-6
CASSQLAGGDGEQFF
TGTGCCAGCAGCCAACTAGCGGGAGGAGACGGTGAGCAGTTCTTC
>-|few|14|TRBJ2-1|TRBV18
CASSPRAEQSEQFF
TGTGCCAGCTCACCACGGGCAGAGCAGAGTGAGCAGTTCTTC